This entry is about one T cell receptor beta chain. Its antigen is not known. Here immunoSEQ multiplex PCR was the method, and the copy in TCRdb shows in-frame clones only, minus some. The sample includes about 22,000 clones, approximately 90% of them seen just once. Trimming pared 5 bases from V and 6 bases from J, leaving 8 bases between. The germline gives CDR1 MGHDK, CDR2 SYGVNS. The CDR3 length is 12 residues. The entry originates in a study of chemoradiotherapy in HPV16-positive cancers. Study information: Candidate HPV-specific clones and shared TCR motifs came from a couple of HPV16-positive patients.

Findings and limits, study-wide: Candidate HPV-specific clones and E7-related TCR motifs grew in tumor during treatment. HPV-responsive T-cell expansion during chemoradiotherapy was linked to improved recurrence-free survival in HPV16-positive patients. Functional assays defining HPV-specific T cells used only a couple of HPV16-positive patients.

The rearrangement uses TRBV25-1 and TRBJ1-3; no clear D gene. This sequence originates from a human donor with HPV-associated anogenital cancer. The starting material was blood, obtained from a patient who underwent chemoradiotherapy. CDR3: CASSFSENTIYF. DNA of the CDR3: TGTGCCAGCAGTTTCTCCGAAAACACCATATATTTT. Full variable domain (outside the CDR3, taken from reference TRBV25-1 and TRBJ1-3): EADIYQTPRYLVIGTGKKITLECSQTMGHDKMYWYQQDPGMELHLIHYSYGVNSTEKGDLSSESTVSRIRTEHFPLTLESARPSHTSQYLCASSFSENTIYFGEGSWLTVV.